These T cell receptor beta chains were read from a single sample in a study of shared clonotypes between healthy human individuals. Profiling relied on immunoSEQ multiplex PCR, and the TCRdb table lists in-frame clones only, not all of them. Here the sample spans hundreds of thousands of clones, approximately 73% being singletons. The sample comprised memory CD4+ T cells sorted from blood. These receptors all stem from a woman in her thirties in good health. Each CDR3 is given with its conserved first and last residue. Each record gives: V gene, D gene, J gene, CDR3 protein, CDR3 DNA. D genes are given only for firm matches.

V gene: TRBV7-9; D gene: .; J gene: TRBJ2-3; CDR3 protein: CASSSFTDTQYF; CDR3 DNA: TGTGCCAGCAGCTCCTTTACAGATACGCAGTATTTT
V gene: TRBV11-3; D gene: .; J gene: TRBJ2-1; CDR3 protein: CASSPSERAYNEQFF; CDR3 DNA: TGTGCCAGCAGCCCGAGCGAGAGGGCCTACAATGAGCAGTTCTTC
V gene: TRBV6-4; D gene: .; J gene: TRBJ2-5; CDR3 protein: CASSWAVGETQYF; CDR3 DNA: TGTGCCAGCAGCTGGGCGGTGGGAGAGACCCAGTACTTC
V gene: TRBV7-3; D gene: TRBD2; J gene: TRBJ2-3; CDR3 protein: CASSLEGGTAFPSTDTQYF; CDR3 DNA: TGTGCCAGCAGCTTAGAGGGAGGGACTGCTTTTCCTAGCACAGATACGCAGTATTTT
V gene: TRBV7-2; D gene: .; J gene: TRBJ2-1; CDR3 protein: CASSARTLSSYNEQFF; CDR3 DNA: TGTGCCAGCAGCGCCCGGACTCTAAGCTCCTACAATGAGCAGTTCTTC
V gene: TRBV5-4; D gene: .; J gene: TRBJ2-2; CDR3 protein: CASSGRGELFF; CDR3 DNA: TGTGCCAGCAGCGGGCGAGGGGAGCTGTTTTTT
V gene: TRBV28; D gene: TRBD1; J gene: TRBJ1-2; CDR3 protein: CASSLPGTGEGPNYGYTF; CDR3 DNA: TGTGCCAGCAGTTTACCCGGGACAGGGGAGGGGCCAAACTATGGCTACACCTTC
V gene: TRBV27; D gene: .; J gene: TRBJ1-1; CDR3 protein: CASTRRGYTEAFF; CDR3 DNA: TGTGCCAGCACCCGACGGGGCTACACTGAAGCTTTCTTT
V gene: TRBV19; D gene: .; J gene: TRBJ2-6; CDR3 protein: CATQTSGANVLTF; CDR3 DNA: TGTGCCACGCAGACCTCTGGGGCCAACGTCCTGACTTTC
V gene: TRBV19; D gene: .; J gene: TRBJ1-5; CDR3 protein: CASSTASNQPQHF; CDR3 DNA: TGTGCCAGTAGCACAGCTAGCAATCAGCCCCAGCATTTT
V gene: TRBV28; D gene: .; J gene: TRBJ2-1; CDR3 protein: CASSFPGGKDEQFF; CDR3 DNA: TGTGCCAGCAGTTTCCCCGGGGGCAAGGATGAGCAGTTCTTC
V gene: TRBV5-6; D gene: TRBD2; J gene: TRBJ2-1; CDR3 protein: CASTRLAGLNEQFF; CDR3 DNA: TGTGCCAGCACCCGACTAGCGGGGCTCAATGAGCAGTTCTTC